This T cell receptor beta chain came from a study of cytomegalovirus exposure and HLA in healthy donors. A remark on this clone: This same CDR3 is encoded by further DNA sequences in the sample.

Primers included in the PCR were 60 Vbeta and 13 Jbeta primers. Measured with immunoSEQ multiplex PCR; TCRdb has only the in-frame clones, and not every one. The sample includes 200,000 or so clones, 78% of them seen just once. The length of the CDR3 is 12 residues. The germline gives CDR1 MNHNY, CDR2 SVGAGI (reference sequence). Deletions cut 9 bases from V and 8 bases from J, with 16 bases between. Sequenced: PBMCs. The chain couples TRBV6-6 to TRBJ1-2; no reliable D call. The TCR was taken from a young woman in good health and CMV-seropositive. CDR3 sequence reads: CASLTQSGGYTF. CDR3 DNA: TGTGCCAGTTTGACCCAGTCGGGAGGCTACACCTTC.